Here is one T cell receptor beta chain with its context. Its antigen is not yet known. It has no much larger one-base neighbor in the sample; base qualities were not kept. This entry belongs to a study of blood T cell repertoires in COVID-19 (dated by TCRdb to 2020 to 2022). For the wider study: The collaborator samples originated in the United States, Italy and Spain and spanned the acute and convalescent phases of COVID-19. The samples were drawn from two sources: the first 160 participants of the ongoing ImmuneRACE study, and 1,000 to 1,500 subjects contributed by 6 global collaborators. Subjects who had been exposed to COVID-19, were actively infected with it, or had recovered from it provided the deeply sampled blood TCRbeta repertoires that made up the dataset. A de-identified subject ID, COVID-19 status, age in years and sex were almost always included in the sample metadata. The prospective study material was composed of cDNA or gDNA derived from T cells, B-cell-depleted T cells, or PBMCs. The repertoires were released in a freely available public database intended as a resource for research on the immune response to SARS-CoV-2. HLA class I and class II types, where available, came from metadata supplied by the sample provider rather than from assay-based typing.

TCRbeta CDR3 regions were amplified from genomic DNA by means of the immunoSEQ Assay, a bias-controlled multiplex PCR. In the paper's pipeline: Nucleated cell counts per sample were estimated from amplification of reference gene primers within the assay. To quantify the absolute abundance of each unique TCRbeta CDR3 rearrangement, sequence reads were collapsed and filtered. For each sample, productive Simpson clonality was calculated as the square root of Simpson's diversity index over productive rearrangements. The source is immuneACCESS, and TCRdb retained only in-frame sequences with V and J called. Part of the clones is not carried over; for the studies checked, unresolved V genes explain less than half of this, and the remainder is unexplained. V and J calls and clone size are those listed in that table; D and trimming were worked out from the DNA. Recorded for this sample are hundreds of thousands of clones; less than 90% of them occurred a single time. Of the sample, roughly 18% falls within the top ten clones.

Sequences KGHDR (CDR1) and SFDVKD (CDR2) are obtained from the germline V gene. V lost 5 bases and J lost 5 bases, and the count of bases not matched to a germline gene is 4. The CDR3 runs 15 amino acids, cysteine and phenylalanine included. The retained sequence is limited to the CDR3, 45 bases, with the frame set at the first base. Whole blood was collected in K2EDTA tubes by collaborating institutions according to the institutions' own protocols. For TCRbeta analysis, collaborator samples were shipped as frozen whole blood, as isolated PBMCs, or as DNA extracted from either sample type. The investigation overall reported the following: How much clinical and demographic metadata was included differed by source and by participant, and the metadata was provided uncurated.

This clonotype was sampled from a woman of 80 years or more with active or convalescent COVID-19. The receptor chain draws on TRBV24-1 and TRBJ2-3; 12 nucleotides in the junction match TRBD1. Sequencing was performed on peripheral blood. The CDR3 protein: CATSARDRGQDTQYF. The nucleotides are TGTGCCACCAGTGCCCGGGACAGGGGGCAAGATACGCAGTATTTT.